This TCR beta chain appears in the sequencing data of a study of blood T cell repertoires in COVID-19. Study details: Collection of acute and convalescent COVID-19 samples took place in the United States, Italy and Spain.

Which cohort a participant joined came from the clinical history participants gave. This table comes from immunoSEQ multiplex PCR, and its TCRdb copy is limited to in-frame clones, with some not included. The sample holds about 210,000 clones, about 87% seen once. What was sequenced was PBMCs or T cells enriched from blood (not recorded which). This TCR came from a man in his late teens or twenties with acute COVID-19.

The CDR3 DNA sequence: TGTGCCAGCAGCCCCCGACTCCATGGCTACACCTTC. Its protein product is CASSPRLHGYTF. The chain carries TRBV9 and TRBJ1-2, with D uncertain. The germline CDR1 and CDR2 sequences are SGDLS and YYNGEE. V was clipped by 4 bases and J by 6 bases, with 10 bases between them. This CDR3 has 12 residues. The variable domain in full, completed from reference TRBV9 and TRBJ1-2, reads DSGVTQTPKHLITATGQRVTLRCSPRSGDLSVYWYQQSLDQGLQFLIQYYNGEERAKGNILERFSAQQFPDLHSELNLSSLELGDSALYFCASSPRLHGYTFGSGTRLTVV.